A selection of T cell receptor beta chains follows, all from one sample in a study of T cells in Graves' hyperthyroidism and ophthalmopathy. TCRdb used MiXCR to reprocess the multiplex PCR reads, holding one entry per CDR3 protein. The sample shows hundreds of thousands of distinct CDR3 sequences, over 35% of them seen only once. The sample taken for sequencing was blood. The receptors were gathered from a woman in her thirties or forties with Graves' hyperthyroidism. Each CDR3 is given with its conserved first and last residue. A D gene is named only where the DNA matches it firmly. Only some rows state a clone size, as once, few, many or a class for expanded clones.

CDR3 protein	CDR3 DNA	clone size	D gene	V gene	J gene
CASSRATGQGHSYEQYF	TGCGCCAGCAGCCGGGCGACCGGACAGGGCCATTCCTACGAGCAGTACTTC	NA	TRBD1	TRBV5-1	TRBJ2-7
CASSRVRDSKLSGNTIYF	TGCGCCAGCAGCCGGGTGAGGGACAGCAAACTCTCTGGAAACACCATATATTTT	few	TRBD1	TRBV4-3	TRBJ1-3
CASKNSDRVYGYTF	TGTGCCAGCAAAAACTCGGACAGAGTTTATGGCTACACCTTC	NA	NA	TRBV25-1	TRBJ1-2
CASRGTENTGELFF	TGTGCCAGTCGCGGGACGGAAAACACCGGGGAGCTGTTTTTT	many	NA	TRBV19	TRBJ2-2
CSARRASGELFF	TGCAGTGCTAGGCGTGCTAGCGGGGAGCTGTTTTTT	many	NA	TRBV20-1	TRBJ2-2
CASSVAGRGQGQETQYF	TGTGCCAGCAGCGTAGCGGGTAGGGGACAGGGGCAAGAGACCCAGTACTTC	few	TRBD1	TRBV9	TRBJ2-5
CSAVPLGAGGPVETQYF	TGCAGTGCTGTCCCCCTCGGGGCAGGGGGCCCGGTAGAGACCCAGTACTTC	NA	TRBD1	TRBV20-1	TRBJ2-5
CAISDPGQGAGGYTF	TGTGCCATCAGTGATCCGGGACAGGGGGCGGGCGGCTACACCTTC	NA	TRBD1	TRBV10-3	TRBJ1-2
CASSYPTAGGENYGYTF	TGTGCCAGCAGTTACCCGACTGCAGGGGGCGAGAACTATGGCTACACCTTC	NA	TRBD1	TRBV25-1	TRBJ1-2
CSVGKLVEAFF	TGCAGCGTTGGAAAACTCGTTGAAGCTTTCTTT	many	NA	TRBV29-1	TRBJ1-1
CASSPPTSGQPYEQYF	TGTGCCAGCAGCCCGCCCACTAGCGGACAACCCTACGAGCAGTACTTC	few	TRBD2	TRBV7-2	TRBJ2-7
CASSQEGQAFF	TGTGCCAGCAGCCAAGAGGGGCAGGCTTTCTTT	many	NA	TRBV14	TRBJ1-1
CASSPEIASSWDTEAFF	TGCGCCAGCAGCCCCGAAATAGCTTCGAGCTGGGACACTGAAGCTTTCTTT	NA	NA	TRBV5-1	TRBJ1-1
CSAPGGTAKLFF	TGCAGTGCCCCAGGAGGGACCGCAAAACTGTTTTTT	NA	NA	TRBV20-1	TRBJ1-4
CASSQGGQGEVNEKLFF	TGCGCCAGCAGCCAAGGAGGGCAGGGGGAGGTTAATGAAAAACTGTTTTTT	NA	TRBD1	TRBV4-3	TRBJ1-4
CASRSPGHDPYEQYF	TGTGCCAGCCGGAGCCCCGGGCACGATCCCTACGAGCAGTACTTC	many	NA	TRBV9	TRBJ2-7
CSVPGLAGAYEQYF	TGCAGTGTCCCGGGACTAGCGGGAGCCTACGAGCAGTACTTC	many	TRBD2	TRBV20-1	TRBJ2-7
CSVEVGLYGYTF	TGCAGCGTTGAGGTGGGGCTCTATGGCTACACCTTC	NA	NA	TRBV29-1	TRBJ1-2
CAATSGAYQETQYF	TGTGCCGCAACTAGCGGGGCGTACCAAGAGACCCAGTACTTC	NA	TRBD2	TRBV25-1	TRBJ2-5
CASKEGEQGFGQPQHF	TGTGCCAGCAAGGAAGGGGAGCAGGGATTCGGTCAGCCCCAGCATTTT	few	NA	TRBV2	TRBJ1-5
CASSHPGRGVYQETQYF	TGTGCCAGCAGCCACCCGGGGCGGGGGGTTTACCAAGAGACCCAGTACTTC	NA	TRBD2	TRBV7-8	TRBJ2-5
CASSQTGVDDLETQYF	TGTGCCAGCAGCCAAACGGGGGTTGACGATCTAGAGACCCAGTACTTC	many	NA	TRBV5-8	TRBJ2-5
CASSLLSQDYGYTF	TGTGCCAGCAGCTTATTAAGTCAGGACTATGGCTACACCTTC	many	NA	TRBV7-9	TRBJ1-2
CASSYSDRGSQPQHF	TGTGCCAGCAGTTACTCAGACAGGGGTAGTCAGCCCCAGCATTTT	NA	TRBD1	TRBV6-5	TRBJ1-5